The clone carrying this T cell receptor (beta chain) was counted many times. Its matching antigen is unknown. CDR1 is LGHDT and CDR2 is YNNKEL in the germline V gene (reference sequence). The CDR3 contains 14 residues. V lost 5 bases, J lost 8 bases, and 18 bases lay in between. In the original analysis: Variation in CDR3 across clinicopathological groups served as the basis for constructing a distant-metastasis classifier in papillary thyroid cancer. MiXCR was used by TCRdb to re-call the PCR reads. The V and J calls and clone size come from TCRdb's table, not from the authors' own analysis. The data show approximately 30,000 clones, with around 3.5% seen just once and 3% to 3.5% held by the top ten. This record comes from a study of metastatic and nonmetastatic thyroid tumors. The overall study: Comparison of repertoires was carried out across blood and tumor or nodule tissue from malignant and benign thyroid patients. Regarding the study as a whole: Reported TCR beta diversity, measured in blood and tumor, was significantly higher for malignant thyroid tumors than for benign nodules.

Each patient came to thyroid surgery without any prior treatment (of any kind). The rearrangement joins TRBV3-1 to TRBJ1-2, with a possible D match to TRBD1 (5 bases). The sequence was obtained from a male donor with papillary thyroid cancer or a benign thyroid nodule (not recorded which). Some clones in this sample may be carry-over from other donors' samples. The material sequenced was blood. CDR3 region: CASSFSGSPNGYTF. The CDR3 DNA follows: TGTGCCAGCAGCTTTTCAGGGAGTCCGAACGGCTACACCTTC.